This T cell receptor beta chain was profiled in a study of PD-1 blockade in classical Hodgkin lymphoma. The CDR3 contains 18 residues. V was clipped by 0 bases and J by 6 bases; unmatched bases: 11. Germline CDR1 and CDR2: MNHEY and SMNVEV (reference sequence). Sequenced by immunoSEQ multiplex PCR; TCRdb stores in-frame clones only, minus some. The sample comprises 100,000 to 130,000 clones, 89% of which are singletons, and about 20% rests with the top ten. Following autologous stem cell transplantation, relapse occurred in every patient, and exposure to brentuximab vedotin varied. Specimen: peripheral blood mononuclear cells (PBMCs), collected before the second cycle of nivolumab. The sequence was collected from a human donor with classical Hodgkin lymphoma. The V call is TRBV27, the J call TRBJ2-1; 10 nucleotides line up with TRBD1. Written as DNA, the CDR3 is TGTGCCAGCAGTTTATCCTCGACAGGGGGCTTCCGGGGCAATGAGCAGTTCTTC. It codes for CASSLSSTGGFRGNEQFF.